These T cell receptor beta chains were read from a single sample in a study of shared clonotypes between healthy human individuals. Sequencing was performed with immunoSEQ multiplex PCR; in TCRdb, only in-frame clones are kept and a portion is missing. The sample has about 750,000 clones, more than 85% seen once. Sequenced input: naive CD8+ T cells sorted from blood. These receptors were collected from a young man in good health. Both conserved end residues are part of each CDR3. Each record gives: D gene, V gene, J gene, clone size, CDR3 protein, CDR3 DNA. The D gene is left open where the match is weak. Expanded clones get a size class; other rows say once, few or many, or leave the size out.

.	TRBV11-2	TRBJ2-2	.	CASSLQGTGELFF	TGTGCCAGCAGCTTACAGGGAACGGGGGAGCTGTTTTTT
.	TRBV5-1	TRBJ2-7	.	CASSLHAYEQYF	TGCGCCAGCAGCTTGCATGCTTACGAGCAGTACTTC
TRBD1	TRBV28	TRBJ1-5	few	CASRTGRTVNQPQHF	TGTGCCAGCAGGACAGGGCGCACGGTGAATCAGCCCCAGCATTTT
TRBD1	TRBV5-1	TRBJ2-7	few	CASSLGTGAYEQYF	TGCGCCAGCAGCTTAGGGACAGGGGCCTACGAGCAGTACTTC
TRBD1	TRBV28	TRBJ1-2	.	CASSLTGGDGYTF	TGTGCCAGCAGTTTGACAGGGGGTGATGGCTACACCTTC
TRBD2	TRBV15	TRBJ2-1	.	CATSRHGLADNEQFF	TGTGCCACCAGCAGACATGGACTAGCGGACAATGAGCAGTTCTTC
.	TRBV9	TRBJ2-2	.	CASSVHYRLGTGELFF	TGTGCCAGCAGCGTCCACTACAGGCTTGGCACCGGGGAGCTGTTTTTT
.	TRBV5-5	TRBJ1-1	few	CASSLGFAEAFF	TGTGCCAGCAGCTTGGGTTTCGCTGAAGCTTTCTTT
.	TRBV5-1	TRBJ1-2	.	CASMGTPNYGYTF	TGCGCCAGCATGGGGACACCGAACTATGGCTACACCTTC
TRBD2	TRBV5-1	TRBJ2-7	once	CASSLEGLAGGGSYEQYF	TGCGCCAGCAGCTTAGAAGGACTAGCGGGAGGAGGGTCCTACGAGCAGTACTTC
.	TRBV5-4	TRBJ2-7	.	CASSPGAGNYEQYF	TGTGCCAGCAGCCCCGGGGCAGGGAACTACGAGCAGTACTTC
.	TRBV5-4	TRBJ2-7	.	CASSLEQYEQYF	TGTGCCAGCAGCTTGGAACAGTACGAGCAGTACTTC
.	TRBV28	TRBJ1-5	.	CASSLLGGKPQHF	TGTGCCAGCAGTTTATTAGGTGGCAAGCCCCAGCATTTT
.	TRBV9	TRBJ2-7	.	CASSVGAASTYEQYF	TGTGCCAGCAGCGTAGGGGCAGCTTCTACCTACGAGCAGTACTTC
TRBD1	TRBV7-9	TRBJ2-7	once	CASSPTGGLGYEQYF	TGTGCCAGCAGCCCGACAGGGGGCCTAGGGTACGAGCAGTACTTC
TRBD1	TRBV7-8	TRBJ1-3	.	CASSLDPVDRGPGNTIYF	TGTGCCAGCAGCTTAGACCCCGTTGACAGGGGGCCTGGGAACACCATATATTTT
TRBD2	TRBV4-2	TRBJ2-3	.	CASSPSLAEQLTDTQYF	TGTGCCAGCAGCCCCAGCCTAGCGGAGCAACTCACAGATACGCAGTATTTT
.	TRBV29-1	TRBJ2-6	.	CSVDDIGSNVLTF	TGCAGCGTTGATGACATCGGCTCCAACGTCCTGACTTTC
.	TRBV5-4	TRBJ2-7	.	CASSLWGRNYEQYF	TGTGCCAGCAGCTTGTGGGGCAGGAACTACGAGCAGTACTTC
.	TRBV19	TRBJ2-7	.	CASSKTDASYEQYF	TGTGCCAGTAGTAAGACAGACGCTAGCTACGAGCAGTACTTC
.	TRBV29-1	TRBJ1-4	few	CSVEGTRGKLFF	TGCAGCGTTGAAGGGACCCGAGGAAAACTGTTTTTT
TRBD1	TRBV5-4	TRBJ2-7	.	CASSLVAGGAYEQYF	TGTGCCAGCAGCTTGGTTGCAGGGGGCGCCTACGAGCAGTACTTC
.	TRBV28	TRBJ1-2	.	CASSRRGGPGYTF	TGTGCCAGCAGTAGGAGAGGGGGGCCCGGCTACACCTTC
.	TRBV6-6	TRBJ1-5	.	CASMGGVEPQHF	TGTGCCAGTATGGGGGGCGTGGAGCCCCAGCATTTT
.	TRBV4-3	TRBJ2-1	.	CASSQDLAAYNEQFF	TGCGCCAGCAGCCAAGATTTGGCAGCCTACAATGAGCAGTTCTTC
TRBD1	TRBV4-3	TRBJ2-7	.	CASSQDRTGFPSLSYEQYF	TGCGCCAGCAGCCAAGATAGGACAGGGTTTCCGTCACTCTCCTACGAGCAGTACTTC
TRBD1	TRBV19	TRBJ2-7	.	CASSIAAGTGYYEQYF	TGTGCCAGTAGTATAGCCGCCGGGACAGGGTATTACGAGCAGTACTTC
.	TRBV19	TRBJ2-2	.	CAIGRNTGELFF	TGTGCCATCGGGAGGAACACCGGGGAGCTGTTTTTT
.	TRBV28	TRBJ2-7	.	CASSSPIRGIFEQYF	TGTGCCAGCAGTTCTCCCATCCGAGGAATTTTTGAGCAGTACTTC
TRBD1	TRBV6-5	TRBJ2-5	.	CASSFGTGTREAQYF	TGTGCCAGCAGTTTCGGGACAGGCACGAGAGAGGCCCAGTACTTC
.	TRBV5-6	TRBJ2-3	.	CASSGQGGPSTDTQYF	TGTGCCAGCAGCGGTCAGGGTGGTCCTAGCACAGATACGCAGTATTTT
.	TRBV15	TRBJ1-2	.	CATSREKTVNYGYTF	TGTGCCACCAGCAGAGAGAAGACAGTTAACTATGGCTACACCTTC
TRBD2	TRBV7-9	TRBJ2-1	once	CASSSGLGNNEQFF	TGTGCCAGCAGCTCGGGACTAGGAAACAATGAGCAGTTCTTC
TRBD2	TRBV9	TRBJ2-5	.	CASSVGTSGQETQYF	TGTGCCAGCAGCGTAGGGACTAGCGGACAAGAGACCCAGTACTTC
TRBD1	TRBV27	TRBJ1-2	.	CASSLTGDPYGYTF	TGTGCCAGCAGTTTAACAGGGGACCCTTATGGCTACACCTTC
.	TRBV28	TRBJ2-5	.	CASSLFHSAVVAETQYF	TGTGCCAGCAGTTTATTTCATTCGGCAGTGGTGGCAGAGACCCAGTACTTC
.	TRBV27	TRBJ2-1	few	CASSLSSYNEQFF	TGTGCCAGCAGTTTATCCAGTTACAATGAGCAGTTCTTC
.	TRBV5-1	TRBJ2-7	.	CASSLEQGIYEQYF	TGCGCCAGCAGCTTGGAGCAGGGAATCTACGAGCAGTACTTC
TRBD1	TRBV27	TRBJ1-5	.	CASNWDRVSNQPQHF	TGTGCCAGCAACTGGGACAGGGTTAGCAATCAGCCCCAGCATTTT
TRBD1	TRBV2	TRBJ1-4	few	CASSEGGRGRDNEKLFF	TGTGCCAGCAGCGAAGGTGGGAGGGGGCGTGATAATGAAAAACTGTTTTTT
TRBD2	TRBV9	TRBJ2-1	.	CASTGLLSYEQFF	TGTGCCAGCACGGGACTACTTTCCTATGAGCAGTTCTTC
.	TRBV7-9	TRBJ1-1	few	CASSLGGPREAFF	TGTGCCAGCAGCTTAGGTGGACCCCGGGAAGCTTTCTTT
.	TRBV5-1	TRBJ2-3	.	CASSLAADTQYF	TGCGCCAGCAGCTTGGCGGCAGATACGCAGTATTTT
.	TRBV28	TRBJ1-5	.	CASSLGQGNQPQHF	TGTGCCAGCAGTTTAGGCCAGGGCAATCAGCCCCAGCATTTT